Listed here are 2 T cell receptor beta chains from one sample, sequenced in a study of tumor T cells in aggressive B-cell lymphoma. Some clones are missing from TCRdb's copy, which holds only in-frame ones; the method was immunoSEQ multiplex PCR. The sample lists 9,900 or so clones; about 93% were seen once. Sequenced sample: tumor tissue. The receptors shown here come from an adult with diffuse large B cell lymphoma.

V usage is TRBV5-1 and J usage is TRBJ2-1; 8 bases are a match to TRBD1. The V and J ends lost 2 bases and 9 bases, in that order; junction bases with no gene match: 7. The CDR3 is made up of 14 amino acids. Germline V lookup: CDR1 SGHRS, CDR2 YFSETQ. Here the CDR3 reads CASSFQGATVEQFF. CDR3 in DNA: TGCGCCAGCAGCTTCCAGGGGGCGACGGTTGAGCAGTTCTTC.

The J gene is TRBJ1-2, the V gene TRBV18, with a possible D match to TRBD1 (5 bases). Trimming cost V 5 bases and J 6 bases, with 22 bases left between them. This CDR3 contains 16 residues. Germline V gives CDR1 KGHSH, CDR2 LQKENI. CDR3 sequence: CASSSLGDFQMDGYTF. The CDR3 region has the DNA TGTGCCAGCTCATCCTTGGGGGACTTCCAGATGGATGGCTACACCTTC.